The rows below give T cell receptor beta chains drawn from one sample of a study of T cell repertoires in cytomegalovirus infection. In TCRdb, the reads were re-called with MiXCR into one record per CDR3 protein. The table records approximately 630,000 distinct CDR3 sequences, 24% of them present only once. Sequenced material: CD8+ T cells from PBMCs. The receptors come from a human donor in good health (CMV status not recorded). Some clones in this sample may be carry-over from other donors' samples. Both conserved end residues are part of each CDR3. D genes are given only for firm matches. Size is stated for part of the rows, as once, few or many counts, or as a class when the clone is expanded.

>few|TRBJ2-3|TRBV7-6|-
CASSRGRDTQYF
TGTGCCAGCAGCCGGGGGCGTGATACGCAGTATTTT
>many|TRBJ2-5|TRBV6-2/TRBV6-3|-
CASKVSSETQYF
TGTGCCAGCAAAGTCTCATCGGAGACCCAGTACTTC
>few|TRBJ1-1|TRBV4-3|-
CASSQGSIGGNTEAFF
TGCGCCAGCAGCCAAGGATCAATCGGGGGTAACACTGAAGCTTTCTTT
>few|TRBJ1-2|TRBV7-9|TRBD1
CASSLARNRGTTNYGYTF
TGTGCCAGCAGCTTAGCGCGGAACAGGGGAACCACTAACTATGGCTACACCTTC
>once|TRBJ1-1|TRBV29-1|-
CSALRTEAFF
TGCAGCGCCCTGAGAACTGAAGCTTTCTTT
>-|TRBJ1-1|TRBV25-1|-
CASSGRGHLNTEAFF
TGTGCCAGCAGTGGGCGCGGACACCTGAACACTGAAGCTTTCTTT
>-|TRBJ2-7|TRBV7-6|-
CASSRGGVSNEQYF
TGTGCCAGCAGCCGCGGAGGGGTAAGCAACGAGCAGTACTTC
>many|TRBJ1-3|TRBV28|-
CASSRTALSSGNTIYF
TGTGCCAGCAGTCGGACAGCACTGAGCTCTGGAAACACCATATATTTT
>many|TRBJ2-4|TRBV12-5|-
CASGLSGVKNIQYF
TGTGCTAGTGGTTTGTCAGGGGTCAAAAACATTCAGTACTTC
>-|TRBJ2-1|TRBV7-3|TRBD2
CASSLKGGGADEQFF
TGTGCCAGCAGCTTAAAAGGCGGGGGGGCCGATGAGCAGTTCTTC
>-|TRBJ1-1|TRBV5-1|-
CASSSETESTEAFF
TGCGCCAGCAGCTCGGAGACGGAAAGCACTGAAGCTTTCTTT
>-|TRBJ2-1|TRBV20-1|-
CSALFGQSSYNEQFF
TGCAGTGCCCTATTTGGGCAAAGCTCCTACAATGAGCAGTTCTTC
>-|TRBJ2-2|TRBV14|-
CASSQVGLIRTGELFF
TGTGCCAGCAGCCAAGTAGGTCTGATTCGGACCGGGGAGCTGTTTTTT
>many|TRBJ1-1|TRBV6-2/TRBV6-3|-
CASVAYHTEAFF
TGTGCCAGCGTGGCATACCACACTGAAGCTTTCTTT
>many|TRBJ1-5|TRBV10-3|-
CATRLSSNQPQHF
TGTGCCACAAGACTCTCGAGCAATCAGCCCCAGCATTTT
>-|TRBJ2-1|TRBV5-1|-
CASSLDTYEQFF
TGCGCCAGCAGTTTGGACACGTATGAGCAGTTCTTC
>many|TRBJ2-7|TRBV7-6|-
CASSPRGKPSYEQYF
TGTGCCAGCAGCCCCCGGGGTAAGCCCTCCTACGAGCAGTACTTC
>many|TRBJ1-5|TRBV7-6|-
CASSLQSNQPQHF
TGTGCCAGCAGCCTCCAGTCCAATCAGCCCCAGCATTTT
>many|TRBJ2-3|TRBV7-9|-
CASSLVGTTDTQYF
TGTGCCAGCAGCTTAGTGGGGACAACAGATACGCAGTATTTT
>few|TRBJ1-1|TRBV25-1|-
CASSELYPTGMNTEAFF
TGTGCCAGCAGTGAACTTTATCCCACAGGGATGAACACTGAAGCTTTCTTT
>many|TRBJ1-1|TRBV10-3|-
CAIRVMGDGRRTEAFF
TGTGCCATCAGAGTGATGGGCGACGGGCGTCGTACTGAAGCTTTCTTT
>-|TRBJ2-2|TRBV10-3|TRBD1
CAIRDGQGDTGELFF
TGTGCCATCAGGGACGGACAGGGGGACACCGGGGAGCTGTTTTTT
>-|TRBJ2-5|TRBV6-1|-
CASSELGSSRAFQETQYF
TGTGCCAGCAGTGAACTGGGTTCTAGCAGGGCCTTCCAAGAGACCCAGTACTTC
>many|TRBJ2-5|TRBV7-3|-
CASSLGPAGHQETQYF
TGTGCCAGCAGCTTGGGTCCCGCGGGGCACCAAGAGACCCAGTACTTC
>-|TRBJ2-1|TRBV25-1|-
CASSEKGTRSYNEQFF
TGTGCCAGCAGTGAAAAGGGGACTCGATCTTACAATGAGCAGTTCTTC
>-|TRBJ2-7|TRBV20-1|TRBD1
CSARDISGTGLTYEQYF
TGCAGTGCTAGAGATATATCCGGGACAGGGTTAACCTACGAGCAGTACTTC
>-|TRBJ2-6|TRBV27|TRBD1
CASSLLQGLNSGANVLTF
TGTGCCAGCAGTTTACTACAGGGGCTTAACTCTGGGGCCAACGTCCTGACTTTC
>-|TRBJ1-1|TRBV6-5|-
CANSIGVEAFF
TGTGCCAACAGTATCGGAGTGGAAGCTTTCTTT
>-|TRBJ2-1|TRBV7-2|TRBD2
CVSSVLRAGGLYNEQFF
TGTGTCAGCAGCGTCCTTCGCGCGGGGGGGCTCTACAATGAGCAGTTCTTC
>-|TRBJ2-2|TRBV6-6|-
CASSYPGVPGELFF
TGTGCCAGCAGTTACCCCGGGGTCCCCGGGGAGCTGTTTTTT
>-|TRBJ1-1|TRBV29-1|-
CSVGWGLDTEAFF
TGCAGCGTTGGGTGGGGGCTCGACACTGAAGCTTTCTTT
>few|TRBJ2-2|TRBV7-9|-
CASEGRNTGELFF
TGTGCCAGCGAGGGGCGGAACACCGGGGAGCTGTTTTTT
>many|TRBJ2-7|TRBV19|-
CASSIVDGSYEQYF
TGTGCCAGTAGTATAGTCGACGGATCCTACGAGCAGTACTTC
>-|TRBJ2-7|TRBV27|TRBD2
CASSLLAGAAYEQYF
TGTGCCAGCAGTCTACTAGCGGGGGCTGCCTACGAGCAGTACTTC